The 4 T cell receptor beta chains reported below all come from one sample, sequenced in a study of shared clonotypes between healthy human individuals. Produced via immunoSEQ multiplex PCR; TCRdb's table is partial and in-frame only. Seen here are about 480,000 clones, approximately 79% observed once, and the top ten hold approximately 12%. Specimen: PBMCs. The source is a woman between 40 and 55 years old in good health. Some clones in this sample may be carry-over from other donors' samples.

V usage is TRBV29-1 and J usage is TRBJ2-7, with D possibly TRBD2 on 6 matching bases. Germline V gene data show CDR1 as SQVTM and CDR2 as ANQGSEA. V was trimmed by 5 bases and J by 4 bases, leaving 12 bases between them. The CDR3 loop spans 12 amino acids. The CDR3 DNA reads TGCAGCGTTAATGAGGGGAGGTACGAGCAGTACTTC. Residues: CSVNEGRYEQYF.

DNA for the CDR3: TGTGCCAGCAGCACGACAGGGGGCGGTTATGGCTACACCTTC. The encoded protein is CASSTTGGGYGYTF. The chain couples TRBV7-8 to TRBJ1-2, with 10 bases lining up with TRBD1. The germline V gene encodes CDR1 SGHVS and CDR2 FQNEAQ. The ends lost 5 bases at V and 5 bases at J; junction bases unmatched: 5. The CDR3 is 14 residues long.

The chain couples TRBV19 to TRBJ1-2; D may be TRBD1 (6 bases). The CDR3 is 15 residues long. Germline V gives CDR1 LNHDA, CDR2 SQIVND (reference sequence). V was shortened by 9 bases and J by 3 bases, with 20 bases between the two germline ends. Written as DNA, the CDR3 is TGTGCCAGCCTACCCGGGACACAAGAAGACTATGGCTACACCTTC. Translation: CASLPGTQEDYGYTF.

This chain uses TRBV27 with TRBJ1-3; D gene ambiguous. CDR3 length equals 18 residues. CDR1 and CDR2 (germline): MNHEY, SMNVEV (reference sequence). Trimming left V 10 bases short and J 2 bases short, with 27 bases between. CDR3 residues: CATRGIGVNLATGNTIYF. DNA of the CDR3: TGTGCCACCCGGGGAATCGGGGTGAACCTCGCCACTGGAAACACCATATATTTT.